The TCR beta chain described here comes from a study of T cell responses to AZD1222 COVID-19 vaccine. Study observations and caveats: Seropositive at baseline were only six AZD1222 recipients. Recipients of two AZD1222 doses showed rising Spike-specific TCR breadth and depth.

Clones were read by immunoSEQ multiplex PCR, and TCRdb kept only the in-frame ones, dropping some. Here the sample spans under 200,000 clones, 90% to 95% being singletons. Remarks on this clone: What it recognizes is unknown.

Trimming left V 2 bases short and J 5 bases short, with 10 bases between. The germline CDR1 and CDR2 sequences are ENHRY and SYGVKD. This CDR3 has 14 amino acids. Sequencing used peripheral blood, obtained on day 0 of AZD1222 vaccination. The sequence was collected from an adult in good health. The chain carries TRBV10-3 and TRBJ1-5; D unclear. The CDR3 sequence: CAISERGNDQPQHF. DNA for the CDR3: TGTGCCATCAGTGAGCGGGGTAACGATCAGCCCCAGCATTTT.